This T cell receptor beta chain was observed in a study of identical twins. Regarding the study as a whole: One should note that invariant MAIT and iNKT cells could partly confound zero-insertion analyses.

Notes on this clonotype: Its antigen is not known.

No donor was unhealthy or non-Caucasian. CDR3 size: 12 residues. Trimming cost V 5 bases and J 8 bases, with 10 bases left between them. Germline values: CDR1 SGHTA, CDR2 FQGNSA. From the 5' RACE reads, TCRdb called clonotypes with MiXCR, one entry per CDR3 protein. The sample lists about 470,000 distinct CDR3 sequences, roughly 26% occurring once. The data also belong to a second study, concerning T cells expressing NK-cell markers. As that study records: It was sorted CD3+CD56+NKG2C+, CD3+CD56+NKG2C- and CD3+CD56-NKG2C+ T cells that supplied the TCR beta repertoires. The sequencing cohort of eight donors included seven HCMV-seropositive individuals and one seronegative individual.

This receptor was obtained from a woman aged 18-35 years in good health. Sequencing was done on a sample of CD4+ T cells sorted from blood. The chain carries TRBV7-2 and TRBJ2-1, with unresolved D. The CDR3 here is CASSRNKYEQFF. The CDR3 DNA reads TGTGCCAGCAGCCGCAATAAGTATGAGCAGTTCTTC.